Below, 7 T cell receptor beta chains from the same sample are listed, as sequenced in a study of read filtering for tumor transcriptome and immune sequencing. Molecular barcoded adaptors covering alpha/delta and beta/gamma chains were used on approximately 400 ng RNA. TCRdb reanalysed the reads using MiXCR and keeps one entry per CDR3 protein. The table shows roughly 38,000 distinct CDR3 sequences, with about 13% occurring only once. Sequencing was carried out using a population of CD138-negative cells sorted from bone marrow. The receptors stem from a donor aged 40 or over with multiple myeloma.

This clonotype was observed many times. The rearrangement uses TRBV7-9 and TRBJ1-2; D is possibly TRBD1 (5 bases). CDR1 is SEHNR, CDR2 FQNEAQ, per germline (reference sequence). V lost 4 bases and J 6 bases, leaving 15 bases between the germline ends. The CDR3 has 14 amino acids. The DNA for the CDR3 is TGTGCCAGCAGCTGGGAGGGACCGATAGATGGCTACACCTTC. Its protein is CASSWEGPIDGYTF.

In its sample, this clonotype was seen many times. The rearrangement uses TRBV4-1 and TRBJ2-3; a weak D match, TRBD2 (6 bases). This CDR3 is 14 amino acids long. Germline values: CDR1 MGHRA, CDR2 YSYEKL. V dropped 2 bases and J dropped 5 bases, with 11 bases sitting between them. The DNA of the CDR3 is TGCGCCAGCAGCCAATTTGGGGAGGAAGATACGCAGTATTTT. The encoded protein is CASSQFGEEDTQYF.

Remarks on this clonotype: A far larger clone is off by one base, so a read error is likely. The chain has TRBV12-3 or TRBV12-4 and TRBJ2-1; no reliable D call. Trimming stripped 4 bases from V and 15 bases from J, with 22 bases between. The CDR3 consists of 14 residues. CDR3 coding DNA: TGTGCCAGCAGTTCCCAGGCGAGTCCCGGGTGGGGGTTCTTC. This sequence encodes CASSSQASPGWGFF.

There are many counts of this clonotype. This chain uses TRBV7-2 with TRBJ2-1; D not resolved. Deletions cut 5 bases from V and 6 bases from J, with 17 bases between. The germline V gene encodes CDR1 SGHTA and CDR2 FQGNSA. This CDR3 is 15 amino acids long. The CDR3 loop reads CASSERQILGNEQFF. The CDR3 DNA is TGTGCCAGCAGCGAGAGACAAATCTTAGGCAATGAGCAGTTCTTC.

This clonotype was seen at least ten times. For the CDR3, the DNA is TGTGCCAGCAGGTTGGGCGGGTCGGAGACCCAGTACTTC. Its translation is CASRLGGSETQYF. This chain links TRBV11-2 with TRBJ2-5; TRBD2 might be the D (5 bases). The V gene's germline CDR1 is SGHAT and CDR2 FQNNGV. The CDR3 sequence is 13 residues long. V gave up 6 bases and J gave up 5 bases, with 13 bases separating them.

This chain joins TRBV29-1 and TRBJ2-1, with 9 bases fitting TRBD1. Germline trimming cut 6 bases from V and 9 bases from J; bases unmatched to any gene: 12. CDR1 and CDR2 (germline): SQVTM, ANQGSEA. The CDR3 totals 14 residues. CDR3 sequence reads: CSVRRDRDGGEQFF. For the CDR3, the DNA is TGCAGCGTCAGGCGGGACAGGGATGGCGGTGAGCAGTTCTTC.

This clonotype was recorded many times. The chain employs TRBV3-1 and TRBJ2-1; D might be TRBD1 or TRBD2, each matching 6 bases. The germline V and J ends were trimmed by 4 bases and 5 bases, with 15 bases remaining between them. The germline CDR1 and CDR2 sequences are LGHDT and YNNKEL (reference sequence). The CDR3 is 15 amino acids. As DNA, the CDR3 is TGTGCCAGCAGCCCCCGGGGGCGCGGTGACAATGAGCAGTTCTTC. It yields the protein CASSPRGRGDNEQFF.